These 21 T cell receptor beta chains were all obtained from the same sample, sequenced in a study of shared clonotypes between healthy human individuals (dated by TCRdb to 2018 to 2021). The protocol used for the library was the immunoSEQ multiplex PCR assay. TCRdb mirrors the immuneACCESS table, restricted to in-frame sequences. Some clones are absent from its copies; in checked studies, under half trace to an unresolved V gene, and the reason for the others is unknown. The table for this sample lists 600,000 to 750,000 clones; 55% to 80% of them were counted only once. The ten biggest clones cover approximately 1.8% of the sample. Material for sequencing was memory CD4+ T cells sorted from blood. Sample cell subset or site, as interpreted from the label and publication: CD45RA-negative fraction. The receptors shown here come from a woman in her 30s in good health.

The chain uses TRBV14 and TRBJ1-2; possibly TRBD1 for D (5 bases). Trimming pared 2 bases from V and 4 bases from J, leaving 8 bases between. Germline V gives CDR1 SGHDN, CDR2 FVKESK. This CDR3 is built from 13 residues. The chain's CDR3 is CASSQQGGYGYTF. The CDR3, as DNA: TGTGCCAGCAGCCAACAGGGCGGCTATGGCTACACCTTC.

This rearrangement joins TRBV5-1 to TRBJ2-1, with 10 positions matching TRBD2. The J segment lost 3 bases and the V segment lost 4 bases, leaving 10 bases of the junction unmatched. Looked up from germline, CDR1 is SGHRS and CDR2 is YFSETQ. The CDR3 is made up of 17 amino acids. CDR3 loop: CASSLNGGTSVYNEQFF. CDR3 nucleotide sequence: TGCGCCAGCAGCCTCAACGGGGGGACTAGCGTCTACAATGAGCAGTTCTTC.

This clone was seen once. The CDR3 sequence is CAISRSSGNQPQHF. The CDR3 nucleotides read TGTGCCATCAGCCGTTCGTCAGGCAATCAGCCCCAGCATTTT. V is TRBV6-5 and J is TRBJ1-5, with D hard to call. The germline V and J ends were trimmed by 10 bases and 2 bases, with 15 bases remaining between them. The CDR3 covers 14 residues. Germline values: CDR1 MNHEY, CDR2 SVGAGI.

This sequence joins TRBV7-9 and TRBJ1-5; 7 bases are shared with TRBD1. V gave up 5 bases and J gave up 4 bases; unmatched junction bases: 14. Germline CDR1 and CDR2: SEHNR and FQNEAQ (reference sequence). The CDR3 is 17 amino acids. The CDR3 bases are TGTGCCAGCAGCAAAGCATCCGGACAGGTTGTTAATCAGCCCCAGCATTTT. Protein sequence: CASSKASGQVVNQPQHF.

This clone appeared once. The chain joins TRBV18 to TRBJ2-7; the D gene is possibly TRBD1 (6 bases). The germline V and J ends were trimmed by 0 bases and 2 bases, with 11 bases remaining between them. The germline V gene encodes CDR1 KGHSH and CDR2 LQKENI. This CDR3 contains 15 residues. The CDR3 is CASSPPGARTYEQYF. The CDR3 bases are TGTGCCAGCTCACCACCGGGGGCGCGGACCTACGAGCAGTACTTC. Full variable domain (remainder filled in from reference TRBV18 and TRBJ2-7): NAGVMQNPRHLVRRRGQEARLRCSPMKGHSHVYWYRQLPEEGLKFMVYLQKENIIDESGMPKERFSAEFPKEGPSILRIQQVVRGDSAAYFCASSPPGARTYEQYFGPGTRLTVT.

The CDR3 DNA follows: TGCGCCAGCAGACTCGGACAAGTCCAGACCTACGAGCAGTACTTC. Its translation is CASRLGQVQTYEQYF. The chain carries TRBV5-1 and TRBJ2-7, with D tentatively TRBD1 (5 bases). The CDR3 consists of 15 residues. V was shortened by 5 bases and J by 2 bases, with 17 bases between the two germline ends. Germline CDR1 is SGHRS and CDR2 is YFSETQ.

The chain employs TRBV2 and TRBJ2-7; perhaps TRBD2 as D (5 bases). The V end lost 0 bases, the J end lost 5 bases, and 17 bases lay between the germline ends. The CDR3 sequence is 16 residues long. The germline gives CDR1 SNHLY, CDR2 FYNNEI. CDR3 DNA sequence: TGTGCCAGCAGTGAAGCCAGAGGACTCCAGGCTGACGAGCAGTACTTC. Translation gives CASSEARGLQADEQYF. The entire variable domain, with the rest obtained from reference TRBV2 and TRBJ2-7, is as follows: EPEVTQTPSHQVTQMGQEVILRCVPISNHLYFYWYRQILGQKVEFLVSFYNNEISEKSEIFDDQFSVERPDGSNFTLKIRSTKLEDSAMYFCASSEARGLQADEQYFGPGTRLTVT.

The chain is built from TRBV11-2 and TRBJ1-3, with TRBD1 as a possible D gene (5 bases). The V gene lost 3 bases and the J gene lost 5 bases, with 8 bases spanning the gap. Germline V gives CDR1 SGHAT, CDR2 FQNNGV. This CDR3 is 13 amino acids long. CDR3 nucleotide sequence: TGTGCCAGCAGCTTTCAGGGTCGAAACACCATATATTTT. Translated: CASSFQGRNTIYF.

The sample holds a few counts of this clone. The chain links TRBV7-9 to TRBJ1-1; no definite D call. This CDR3 contains 14 residues. CDR1 SEHNR and CDR2 FQNEAQ come from the germline V gene (reference sequence). The V end lost 4 bases, the J end lost 1 base, and 10 bases lay between the germline ends. CDR3 region: CASSSQTRNTEAFF. Here the CDR3 DNA reads TGTGCCAGCAGCTCACAAACACGGAACACTGAAGCTTTCTTT.

The chain has TRBV7-2 and TRBJ2-5; D is ambiguous. CDR1 and CDR2 from the germline V gene are SGHTA and FQGNSA. The CDR3 sequence is 14 residues long. Trimming cost V 0 bases and J 5 bases, with 10 bases left between them. CDR3 sequence (DNA): TGTGCCAGCAGCTTAGCTGGGATGAGGGAGACCCAGTACTTC. Residues: CASSLAGMRETQYF.

Note on this clone: The sample holds other DNA sequences that translate to the same CDR3. The chain has TRBV4-1 and TRBJ2-1; D might be TRBD2 (6 bases). This CDR3 region has 15 residues. V lost 2 bases and J 4 bases, leaving 12 bases between the germline ends. CDR1 and CDR2 from the germline V gene are MGHRA and YSYEKL. The CDR3 loop reads CASSQTGTGYNEQFF. In DNA, the CDR3 is TGCGCCAGCAGCCAAACCGGGACTGGGTACAATGAGCAGTTCTTC.

This clone was seen just once. The chain couples TRBV6-1 to TRBJ2-1; the D is unclear. V was cut by 1 base and J by 5 bases, with 9 bases left in between. This CDR3 is built from 14 residues. Germline V CDR1 and CDR2: MNHNS, SASEGT. The CDR3 sequence: CASSEVFRNNEQFF. The CDR3 bases are TGTGCCAGCAGTGAAGTGTTCAGAAACAATGAGCAGTTCTTC.

The V and J genes are TRBV5-1 and TRBJ2-3; TRBD2 matches at 12 bases. CDR3 length: 15 residues. Germline CDR1 and CDR2: SGHRS and YFSETQ. Trimming at V came to 5 bases and at J to 5 bases, leaving 6 bases not matched to a gene. Written as DNA, the CDR3 is TGCGCCAGCAGGGGCCTAGCGGGAGGGAAAGATACGCAGTATTTT. Translation gives CASRGLAGGKDTQYF.

The chain joins TRBV29-1 to TRBJ2-3; 8 bases fit TRBD2. CDR1 SQVTM and CDR2 ANQGSEA come from the germline V gene. The CDR3 is 12 residues long. The CDR3 is CQAGVAGDTQYF. DNA of the CDR3: TGCCAAGCGGGGGTAGCGGGAGATACGCAGTATTTT.

The chain combines TRBV6-5 with TRBJ2-7, with 10 bases matching TRBD1. CDR3 size: 16 residues. V lost 2 bases, J lost 6 bases, and 10 bases stayed unmatched. Germline V gene sequence: CDR1 MNHEY, CDR2 SVGAGI. CDR3 residues: CASSYRAGTGVGEQYF. The CDR3 bases are TGTGCCAGCAGTTACCGGGCCGGGACAGGGGTGGGCGAGCAGTACTTC.

The chain combines TRBV5-1 with TRBJ2-7; 9 bases map to TRBD1. The CDR3 length is 14 residues. Per the germline V gene, CDR1 is SGHRS and CDR2 is YFSETQ. V dropped 2 bases and J dropped 5; count of bases not matched to a gene: 5. As DNA, the CDR3 is TGCGCCAGCAGCTTCTCCGGGACAGGGCACGAGCAGTACTTC. This encodes CASSFSGTGHEQYF.

This clone has a handful of counts. The V call is TRBV28, the J call TRBJ1-6, with D hard to call. This CDR3 contains 14 residues. V was cut by 6 bases and J by 4 bases, with 10 bases left in between. CDR1 and CDR2 (germline): MDHEN, SYDVKM. The CDR3 protein is CASSDRPYNSPLHF. CDR3 in DNA: TGTGCCAGCAGCGACCGGCCATATAATTCACCCCTCCACTTT.

The chain carries TRBV7-2 and TRBJ2-7; D is perhaps TRBD1 (6 bases). Trimming took off 5 bases at V and 4 bases at J, with 12 bases between the two ends. The germline CDR1 and CDR2 sequences are SGHTA and FQGNSA. This CDR3 contains 13 residues. CDR3 sequence: CASSGMQGYEQYF. As DNA, the CDR3 is TGTGCCAGCAGCGGGATGCAGGGGTACGAGCAGTACTTC.

The rearrangement links TRBV2 to TRBJ1-2; no clear D gene. This CDR3 comprises 12 residues. Germline V gives CDR1 SNHLY, CDR2 FYNNEI. Trimming took off 2 bases at V and 4 bases at J, with 5 bases between the two ends. The CDR3 sequence: CASSERVYGYTF. Here the CDR3 DNA reads TGTGCCAGCAGTGAACGGGTCTATGGCTACACCTTC.

In this sample, this clone turned up once. This chain connects TRBV28 to TRBJ2-5, with D possibly TRBD1 on 6 matching bases. This CDR3 region has 15 residues. CDR1 is MDHEN, CDR2 SYDVKM, per germline. V lost 5 bases and J 0 bases, leaving 13 bases between the germline ends. The CDR3 protein is CASSRQVSYQETQYF. The CDR3, as DNA: TGTGCCAGCAGTCGACAGGTTTCGTACCAAGAGACCCAGTACTTC.

This sequence joins TRBV19 and TRBJ1-2; 7 positions agree with TRBD1. This CDR3 has 15 amino acids. CDR1 is LNHDA, CDR2 SQIVND, per germline (reference sequence). V trimming: 9 bases; J trimming: 2 bases; junction bases outside the gene matches: 12. The CDR3 reads CASFPGTVTNYGYTF. The CDR3 DNA reads as TGTGCCAGCTTCCCCGGGACAGTGACCAACTATGGCTACACCTTC.